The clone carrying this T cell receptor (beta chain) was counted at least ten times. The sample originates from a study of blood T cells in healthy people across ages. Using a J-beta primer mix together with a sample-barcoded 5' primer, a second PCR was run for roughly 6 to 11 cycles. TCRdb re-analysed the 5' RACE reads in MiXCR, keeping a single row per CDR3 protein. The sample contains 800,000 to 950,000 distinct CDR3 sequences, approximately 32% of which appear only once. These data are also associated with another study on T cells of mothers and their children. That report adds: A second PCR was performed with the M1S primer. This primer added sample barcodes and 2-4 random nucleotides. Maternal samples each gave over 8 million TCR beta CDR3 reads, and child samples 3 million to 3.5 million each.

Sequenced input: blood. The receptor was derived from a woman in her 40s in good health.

CDR3 loop: CASTYEQYF. The CDR3 DNA reads TGTGCCAGCACATACGAGCAGTACTTC. The rearrangement joins TRBV7-8 to TRBJ2-7; D ambiguous. Looked up from germline, CDR1 is SGHVS and CDR2 is FQNEAQ. The CDR3 is 9 residues long. V was cut by 7 bases and J by 4 bases, with 2 bases left in between.